The clone carrying this TCR beta chain came up many times. Its specificity is not known. Unique molecular identifiers were used to barcode this TCRbeta library. MiXCR, run by TCRdb on the PCR reads, gives a single entry per CDR3 protein. The profile covers approximately 110,000 distinct CDR3 sequences, with under 25% appearing a single time and roughly a tenth taken by the ten largest. This entry belongs to a study of T-cell reconstitution after alpha-beta-depleted transplantation in children. Findings and caveats of the study: Hyperexpanded clones declined; after one year, newly produced T cells mostly supplied diversity. Reports say that about two months after transplant, the alpha-beta T cells came out of several hundred graft clones that had expanded. Diversity of TCRbeta at day 60 was high in some patients, arising from surviving recipient T cells and thymic progenitors.

Germline V gene data show CDR1 as SGHTA and CDR2 as FQGNSA. The CDR3 loop spans 13 amino acids. V lost 5 bases, J lost 1 base, and 8 bases lay in between. This chain joins TRBV7-2 and TRBJ2-5; no clear D gene. The source is a male patient aged 2 to 9 who had a stem cell transplant for chronic granulomatous disease, so the T cells may come from the graft donor. The sample was PBMCs, mostly from graft donor cells, taken 180 days after TCRalphabeta/CD19-depleted stem cell transplant. The CDR3: CASSGSLQETQYF. As DNA, the CDR3 is TGTGCCAGCAGCGGCAGCCTCCAAGAGACCCAGTACTTC.